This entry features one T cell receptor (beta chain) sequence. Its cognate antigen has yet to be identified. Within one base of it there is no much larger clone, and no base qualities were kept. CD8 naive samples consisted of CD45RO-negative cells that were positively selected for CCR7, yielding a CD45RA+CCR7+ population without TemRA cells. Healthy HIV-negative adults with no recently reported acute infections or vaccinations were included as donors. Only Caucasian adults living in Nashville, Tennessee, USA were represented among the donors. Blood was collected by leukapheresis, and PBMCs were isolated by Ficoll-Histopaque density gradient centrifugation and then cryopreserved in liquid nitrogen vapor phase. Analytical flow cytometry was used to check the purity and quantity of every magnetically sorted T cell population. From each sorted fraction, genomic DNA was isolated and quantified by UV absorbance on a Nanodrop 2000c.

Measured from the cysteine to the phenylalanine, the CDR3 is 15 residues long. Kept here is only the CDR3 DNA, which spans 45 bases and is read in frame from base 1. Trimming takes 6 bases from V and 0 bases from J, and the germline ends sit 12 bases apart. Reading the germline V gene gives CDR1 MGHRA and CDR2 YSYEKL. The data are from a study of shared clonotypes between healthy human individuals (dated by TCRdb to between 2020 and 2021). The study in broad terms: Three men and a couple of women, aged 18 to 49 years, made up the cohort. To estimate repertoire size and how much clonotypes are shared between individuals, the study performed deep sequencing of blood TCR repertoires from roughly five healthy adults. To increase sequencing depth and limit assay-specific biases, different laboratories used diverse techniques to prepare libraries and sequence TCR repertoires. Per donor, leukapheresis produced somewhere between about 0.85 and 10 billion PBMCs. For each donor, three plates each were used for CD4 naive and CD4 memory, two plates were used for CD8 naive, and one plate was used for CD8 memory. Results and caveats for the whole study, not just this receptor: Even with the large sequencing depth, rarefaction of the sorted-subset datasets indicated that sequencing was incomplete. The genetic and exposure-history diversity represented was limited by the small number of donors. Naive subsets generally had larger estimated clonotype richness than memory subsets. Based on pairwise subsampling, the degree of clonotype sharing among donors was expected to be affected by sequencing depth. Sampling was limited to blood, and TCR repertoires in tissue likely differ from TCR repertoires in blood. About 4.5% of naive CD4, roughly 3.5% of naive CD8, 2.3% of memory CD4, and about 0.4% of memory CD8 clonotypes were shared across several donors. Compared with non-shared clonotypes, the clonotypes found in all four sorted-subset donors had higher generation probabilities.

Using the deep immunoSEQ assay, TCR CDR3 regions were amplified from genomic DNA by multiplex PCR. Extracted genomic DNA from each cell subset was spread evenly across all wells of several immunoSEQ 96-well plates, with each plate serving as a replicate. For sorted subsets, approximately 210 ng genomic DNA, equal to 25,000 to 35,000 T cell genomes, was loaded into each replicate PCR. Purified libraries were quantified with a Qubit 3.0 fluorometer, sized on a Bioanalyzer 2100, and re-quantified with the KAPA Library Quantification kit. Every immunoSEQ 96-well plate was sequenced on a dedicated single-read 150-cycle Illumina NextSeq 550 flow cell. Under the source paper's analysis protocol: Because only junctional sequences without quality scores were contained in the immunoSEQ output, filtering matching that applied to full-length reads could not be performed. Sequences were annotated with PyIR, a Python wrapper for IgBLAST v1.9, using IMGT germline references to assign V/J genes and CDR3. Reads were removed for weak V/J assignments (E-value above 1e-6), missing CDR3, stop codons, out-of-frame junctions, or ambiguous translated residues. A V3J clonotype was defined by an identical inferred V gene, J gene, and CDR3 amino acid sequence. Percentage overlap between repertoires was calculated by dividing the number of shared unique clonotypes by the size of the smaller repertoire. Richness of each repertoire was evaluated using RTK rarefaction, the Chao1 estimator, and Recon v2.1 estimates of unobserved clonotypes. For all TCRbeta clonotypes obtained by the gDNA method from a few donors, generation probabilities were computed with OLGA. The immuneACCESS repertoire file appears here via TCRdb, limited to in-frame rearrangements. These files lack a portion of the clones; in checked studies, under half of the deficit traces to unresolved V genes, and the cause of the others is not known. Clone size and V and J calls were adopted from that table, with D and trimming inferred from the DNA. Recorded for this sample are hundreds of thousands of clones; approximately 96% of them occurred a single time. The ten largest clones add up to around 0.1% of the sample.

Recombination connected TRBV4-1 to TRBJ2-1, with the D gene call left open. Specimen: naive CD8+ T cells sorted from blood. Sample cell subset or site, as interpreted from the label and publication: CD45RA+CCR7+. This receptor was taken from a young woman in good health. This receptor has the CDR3 CASRETASSYNEQFF. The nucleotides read TGCGCCAGCAGAGAAACAGCGAGCTCCTACAATGAGCAGTTCTTC.